One sample yielded the 22 T cell receptor beta chains listed below, sequenced in a study of blood T cell repertoires in COVID-19. Here immunoSEQ multiplex PCR was the method, and the copy in TCRdb shows in-frame clones only, minus some. The sample yields under 30,000 clones, around nine tenths seen once. The sequenced sample consisted of peripheral blood. These receptors were taken from a human donor in a cohort sampled during active COVID-19. The donor label of this sample is uncertain.

This clone was counted only a few times. This chain links TRBV30 with TRBJ1-1, with 8 bases matching TRBD1. This CDR3 comprises 14 residues. V lost 2 bases to trimming and J lost 5 bases; unmatched junction nucleotides: 7. Germline V gene lookup returns CDR1 GTSNPN and CDR2 SVGIG (reference sequence). The CDR3 DNA is TGTGCCTGGAGTCGGTCCAGGGGGCAAACTGAAGCTTTCTTT. This encodes CAWSRSRGQTEAFF.

This clone appeared a single time. The J gene is TRBJ2-3, the V gene TRBV4-1; the match to TRBD2 covers 10 bases. This CDR3 spans 18 amino acids. The J segment lost 6 bases and the V segment lost 2 bases, leaving 14 bases of the junction unmatched. In germline, CDR1 is MGHRA, CDR2 YSYEKL. The DNA of the CDR3 is TGCGCCAGCAGCCAAACCAATCGGGGGACTAGCGATATGGATACGCAGTATTTT. Translated, it gives CASSQTNRGTSDMDTQYF.

V gene TRBV11-3 combines with J gene TRBJ2-2; weak D call: TRBD2 (5 bases). V shed 2 bases and J shed 7 bases, with 11 bases lying between them. This CDR3 is built from 14 residues. The germline V gene has CDR1 SGHNT and CDR2 YENEEA. The CDR3: CASSLREQSGELFF. In DNA form, the CDR3 reads TGTGCCAGCAGCTTAAGGGAGCAGAGCGGGGAGCTGTTTTTT. Full variable domain (remainder filled in from reference TRBV11-3 and TRBJ2-2): EAGVVQSPRYKIIEKKQPVAFWCNPISGHNTLYWYLQNLGQGPELLIRYENEEAVDDSQLPKDRFSAERLKGVDSTLKIQPAELGDSAVYLCASSLREQSGELFFGEGSRLTVL.

This rearrangement joins TRBV6-5 to TRBJ2-1; TRBD1 agrees at 10 bases. The CDR3 extends over 15 amino acids. Germline V gene lookup returns CDR1 MNHEY and CDR2 SVGAGI. V shed 2 bases, J shed 8 bases, and the junction held 6 bases outside the gene matches. The CDR3 loop reads CASSYRDRGRDEQFF. As DNA, the CDR3 is TGTGCCAGCAGTTACCGGGACAGGGGTCGCGATGAGCAGTTCTTC.

The rearrangement uses TRBV7-2 and TRBJ2-7, with 9 bases aligning to TRBD2. V trimming: 1 base; J trimming: 4 bases; junction bases outside the gene matches: 5. This CDR3 is 15 amino acids long. Germline assignment: CDR1 SGHTA and CDR2 FQGNSA. The DNA of the CDR3 is TGTGCCAGCAGCTTAGTTTCCGCGGGAGGGTACGAGCAGTACTTC. Its translation is CASSLVSAGGYEQYF.

The chain carries TRBV7-6 and TRBJ1-2; 10 positions agree with TRBD1. The CDR3 is made up of 15 amino acids. Germline lookup yields CDR1 SGHVS and CDR2 FNYEAQ. J was trimmed by 5 bases and V by 0 bases; bases with no gene match: 3. This chain's CDR3 is CASSLAAGQGYGYTF. CDR3 sequence (DNA): TGTGCCAGCAGCTTAGCCGCGGGACAGGGGTATGGCTACACCTTC.

This clone was picked up a small number of times. The chain recombines TRBV4-1 with TRBJ1-5, with 9 positions matching TRBD1. Germline CDR1 MGHRA, CDR2 YSYEKL. CDR3 length: 18 residues. The V segment lost 1 base and the J segment 4 bases; nucleotides outside the gene matches: 11. The CDR3, as DNA: TGCGCCAGCAGCCAAGCCCCGGGACAGGGAAGGGGGAATCAGCCCCAGCATTTT. It translates to CASSQAPGQGRGNQPQHF.

The chain recombines TRBV11-2 with TRBJ2-7, with D possibly TRBD2 on 6 matching bases. Trimming left V 0 bases short and J 9 bases short, with 12 bases between. Germline CDR1 and CDR2: SGHAT and FQNNGV. The CDR3 runs to 13 residues. In DNA, the CDR3 is TGTGCCAGCAGCTTAGATCCGCGGGACCTGCAGTACTTC. This translates into CASSLDPRDLQYF.

This clone was seen a single time. The genes are TRBV11-1 and TRBJ2-2; 8 bases map to TRBD2. Germline V gives CDR1 SGHAT, CDR2 FQDESV (reference sequence). V shed 1 base and J 7 bases; nucleotides not matched to a gene: 2. The CDR3 covers 14 residues. The CDR3, as DNA: TGTGCCAGCAGCTTAGGGCTAGCGGGCGGGGAGCTGTTTTTT. Amino acid sequence: CASSLGLAGGELFF.

The chain recombines TRBV5-6 with TRBJ2-3; 11 bases align to TRBD2. The CDR3 spans 16 residues. The trim removed 1 base at V and 2 bases at J, leaving 3 bases unmatched. Germline V CDR1 and CDR2: SGHDT, YYEEEE. The CDR3 loop is CASSLTSGSFTDTQYF. For the CDR3, the DNA is TGTGCCAGCAGCTTGACTAGCGGGAGCTTCACAGATACGCAGTATTTT.

The chain uses TRBV29-1 and TRBJ1-1; a possible D gene is TRBD1 (5 bases). The CDR3 consists of 14 residues. Trimming shortened V by 7 bases and J by 4 bases, and 19 bases separated the two germline ends. Germline V gene lookup returns CDR1 SQVTM and CDR2 ANQGSEA. The CDR3 protein is CSARLGQVGTEAFF. The CDR3, as DNA: TGCAGCGCCCGCTTGGGGCAAGTAGGCACTGAAGCTTTCTTT.

The chain recombines TRBV9 with TRBJ2-1; 8 bases align to TRBD2. Germline V CDR1 and CDR2: SGDLS, YYNGEE. Losses at the gene ends were 3 bases for V and 0 bases for J; bases not matched to a gene: 8. The CDR3 extends over 17 amino acids. Written as DNA, the CDR3 is TGTGCCAGCAGCGGTCCGGGAGGGTGGAGCTCCTACAATGAGCAGTTCTTC. It encodes CASSGPGGWSSYNEQFF.

The chain carries TRBV7-9 and TRBJ2-3, with 8 positions matching TRBD2. The CDR3 covers 13 residues. With V trimmed by 5 bases and J by 10 bases, 8 bases remained unmatched. Germline values: CDR1 SEHNR, CDR2 FQNEAQ (reference sequence). CDR3: CASSPTAGAAQYF. CDR3 DNA sequence: TGTGCCAGCAGCCCCACAGCGGGAGCAGCGCAGTATTTT.

This clone appeared once. The J gene is TRBJ2-7, the V gene TRBV19; TRBD2 might be the D (6 bases). In germline, CDR1 is LNHDA, CDR2 SQIVND (reference sequence). CDR3 size: 15 residues. V was pared by 0 bases and J by 6 bases, with 15 bases between. The CDR3 nucleotides are TGTGCCAGTAGTATAGACGGGAGTAAAGGGTGCGAGCAGTACTTC. Residues: CASSIDGSKGCEQYF.

V usage is TRBV19 and J usage is TRBJ2-1; TRBD1 might be the D (6 bases). The germline CDR1 and CDR2 sequences are LNHDA and SQIVND (reference sequence). Trimming shortened V by 6 bases and J by 4 bases, and 7 bases separated the two germline ends. The CDR3 has 12 amino acids. In nucleotides, the CDR3 is TGTGCCAGTAGCGACAGGTACAATGAGCAGTTCTTC. Encoded protein: CASSDRYNEQFF.

The chain uses TRBV6-5 and TRBJ1-2; TRBD1 is a possible D gene (5 bases). Looked up from germline, CDR1 is MNHEY and CDR2 is SVGAGI. The ends were cut back, 2 bases at V and 2 bases at J, with 9 bases in the middle. This CDR3 spans 14 amino acids. The CDR3 is CASSYGQGNYGYTF. DNA for the CDR3: TGTGCCAGCAGTTACGGGCAGGGCAACTATGGCTACACCTTC.

This clone was observed a few times. The V call is TRBV6-1, the J call TRBJ1-2; tentatively, D is TRBD1 (5 bases). Germline-derived CDR1 and CDR2 are MNHNS and SASEGT. V was clipped by 1 base and J by 4 bases, with 10 bases between them. The CDR3 sequence is 14 residues long. Here the CDR3 DNA reads TGTGCCAGCAGTGAAGAATGGGGCCCCTATGGCTACACCTTC. Translated: CASSEEWGPYGYTF.

The DNA of the CDR3 is TGTGCCTGGCGGGCCGCGGGCTATCAAGAGACCCAGTACTTC. As protein: CAWRAAGYQETQYF. The chain uses TRBV30 and TRBJ2-5; D might be TRBD2 (5 bases). Trimming took 5 bases from V and 2 from J, leaving 15 bases between them. Germline CDR1 is GTSNPN and CDR2 is SVGIG (reference sequence). The CDR3 sequence is 14 residues long.

This clone was picked up a small number of times. The rearrangement links TRBV23-1 to TRBJ2-7; 8 nucleotides match TRBD1. TRBV23-1 is an ORF, with its function uncertain. The V and J ends lost 0 bases and 4 bases, in that order; junction bases with no gene match: 5. The CDR3 is 15 residues long. As DNA, the CDR3 is TGCGCCAGCAGTCAATCGTCAGGGGGCCGTTACGAGCAGTACTTC. It is translated as CASSQSSGGRYEQYF.

The J gene is TRBJ2-1, the V gene TRBV5-1; maybe TRBD1 (6 bases). V was pared by 3 bases and J by 0 bases, with 10 bases between. Germline loops: CDR1 SGHRS, CDR2 YFSETQ. The CDR3 loop spans 15 amino acids. In DNA form, the CDR3 reads TGCGCCAGCAGCTCCACAGGGACCTCCTACAATGAGCAGTTCTTC. This codes for CASSSTGTSYNEQFF.

This clone appeared a few times. The chain joins TRBV10-3 to TRBJ1-1; no clear D. V was shortened by 6 bases and J by 1 base, with 9 bases between the two germline ends. The CDR3 length is 13 residues. Germline V CDR1 and CDR2: ENHRY, SYGVKD. The CDR3 here is CAIRLIQNTEAFF. The CDR3 DNA sequence: TGTGCCATCAGGCTAATCCAGAACACTGAAGCTTTCTTT.

This chain links TRBV18 with TRBJ2-7; TRBD2 matches 12 bases. CDR3 size: 14 residues. The V gene end was trimmed by 6 bases and the J gene end by 2 bases; junction bases not matched to a gene: 2. From germline, CDR1 is KGHSH and CDR2 LQKENI. Written as DNA, the CDR3 is TGTGCCAGCTCGGGACTAGCGGGCCCCTACGAGCAGTACTTC. Translating gives CASSGLAGPYEQYF.